These T cell receptor beta chains were read from a single sample in a study of blood T cell repertoires in COVID-19. Generated by immunoSEQ multiplex PCR, the TCRdb table keeps only in-frame clones and is missing some. This sample has around 330,000 clones, with about nine tenths found just once. The specimen was PBMCs or T cells enriched from blood (not recorded which). Receptors originate from a man in his 60s who had recovered from COVID-19. The CDR3 runs from the conserved cysteine through the conserved F or W. Fields, in order: J gene, V gene, clone size, D gene, CDR3 DNA, CDR3 protein. D genes are given only for firm matches. Some rows have no size entry. The others give once, few or many, or a class for an expanded clone.

j_call: TRBJ2-7
v_call: TRBV25-1
clone_size: -
d_call: -
cdr3_nt: TGTGCCAGCAGTGCCACAGGGAGGCAGTACTTC
cdr3_aa: CASSATGRQYF

j_call: TRBJ1-5
v_call: TRBV27
clone_size: -
d_call: -
cdr3_nt: TGTGCCAGCAGTTTAGGGGGCCTGGGTAATCAGCCCCAGCATTTT
cdr3_aa: CASSLGGLGNQPQHF

j_call: TRBJ2-7
v_call: TRBV7-3
clone_size: -
d_call: TRBD2
cdr3_nt: TGTGCCAGCAGCCAATCTAGCGGGACCTCCTACGAGCAGTACTTC
cdr3_aa: CASSQSSGTSYEQYF

j_call: TRBJ2-1
v_call: TRBV3-1/TRBV3-2
clone_size: -
d_call: -
cdr3_nt: TGTGCCAGCAGCCTTATATCCGGGGTGGCAGAGCAGTTCTTC
cdr3_aa: CASSLISGVAEQFF

j_call: TRBJ2-5
v_call: TRBV28
clone_size: -
d_call: -
cdr3_nt: TGTGCCAGCAGCCCTTCCCCGTACCAAGAGACCCAGTACTTC
cdr3_aa: CASSPSPYQETQYF

j_call: TRBJ2-1
v_call: TRBV6-2/TRBV6-3
clone_size: -
d_call: TRBD2
cdr3_nt: TGTGCCAGCAGTCTGACTAGCGCATCCTACAATGAGCAGTTCTTC
cdr3_aa: CASSLTSASYNEQFF

j_call: TRBJ1-1
v_call: TRBV14
clone_size: -
d_call: -
cdr3_nt: TGTGCCAGCAGCCAAGATCGGGGGGCCTGGTTCACTGAAGCTTTCTTT
cdr3_aa: CASSQDRGAWFTEAFF

j_call: TRBJ1-2
v_call: TRBV28
clone_size: few
d_call: -
cdr3_nt: TGTGCCAGCAGTTTATTGAACGCAGCTAACTATGGCTACACCTTC
cdr3_aa: CASSLLNAANYGYTF

j_call: TRBJ2-7
v_call: TRBV15
clone_size: -
d_call: -
cdr3_nt: TGTGCCACCAGCGGGGCATTATCCTACGAGCAGTACTTC
cdr3_aa: CATSGALSYEQYF

j_call: TRBJ2-7
v_call: TRBV5-4
clone_size: few
d_call: -
cdr3_nt: TGTGCCAGCAGCACCAGATCGGGGAGATACGAGCAGTACTTC
cdr3_aa: CASSTRSGRYEQYF

j_call: TRBJ2-5
v_call: TRBV29-1
clone_size: -
d_call: TRBD1
cdr3_nt: TGCAGCGTGGACAAGACAGGGGCGAGAGAGACCCAGTACTTC
cdr3_aa: CSVDKTGARETQYF

j_call: TRBJ2-7
v_call: TRBV19
clone_size: -
d_call: -
cdr3_nt: TGTGCCAGCAGAACCTCCGGGACACACGAGCAGTACTTC
cdr3_aa: CASRTSGTHEQYF

j_call: TRBJ1-5
v_call: TRBV28
clone_size: -
d_call: -
cdr3_nt: TGTGCCAGCACCCCCGGGGTGCCGCCCCAGCATTTT
cdr3_aa: CASTPGVPPQHF

j_call: TRBJ1-2
v_call: TRBV28
clone_size: -
d_call: -
cdr3_nt: TGTGCCAGCAGATTAGACAGCAACTATGGCTACACCTTC
cdr3_aa: CASRLDSNYGYTF

j_call: TRBJ1-1
v_call: TRBV6-2/TRBV6-3
clone_size: -
d_call: -
cdr3_nt: TGTGCCAGCAGTCGGCAGGGGAGGGCTGAAGCTTTCTTT
cdr3_aa: CASSRQGRAEAFF

j_call: TRBJ2-1
v_call: TRBV28
clone_size: -
d_call: -
cdr3_nt: TGTGCCAGCAGTTTAGGCGGGACTCCTAGCTCCTACAATGAGCAGTTCTTC
cdr3_aa: CASSLGGTPSSYNEQFF

j_call: TRBJ2-3
v_call: TRBV19
clone_size: once
d_call: -
cdr3_nt: TGTGCCAGTAGTATAGCCTTGATCGGGTCAGGGCCAATTGTGGGTACGCAGTATTTT
cdr3_aa: CASSIALIGSGPIVGTQYF

j_call: TRBJ1-5
v_call: TRBV25-1
clone_size: -
d_call: -
cdr3_nt: TGTGCCAGCAGTGTCGACACCTATCAGCCCCAGCATTTT
cdr3_aa: CASSVDTYQPQHF

j_call: TRBJ1-4
v_call: TRBV2
clone_size: -
d_call: -
cdr3_nt: TGTGCCAGCAGGGAGGGGTATTGGGGAACCGTTAGTGAAAAACTGTTTTTT
cdr3_aa: CASREGYWGTVSEKLFF

j_call: TRBJ1-1
v_call: TRBV12-5
clone_size: -
d_call: -
cdr3_nt: TGTGCTAGTGGTTTAAGCGGGGGCGCGAAAATGAACACTGAAGCTTTCTTT
cdr3_aa: CASGLSGGAKMNTEAFF

j_call: TRBJ1-4
v_call: TRBV5-1
clone_size: -
d_call: -
cdr3_nt: TGCGCCAGCAGCCACGGACAGCCCCGTGAAAAACTGTTTTTT
cdr3_aa: CASSHGQPREKLFF

j_call: TRBJ1-2
v_call: TRBV6-5
clone_size: -
d_call: TRBD1
cdr3_nt: TGTGCCAGCAGACCTGGACAGGGAGCTAACTATGGCTACACCTTC
cdr3_aa: CASRPGQGANYGYTF

j_call: TRBJ1-1
v_call: TRBV14
clone_size: few
d_call: TRBD1
cdr3_nt: TGTGCCAGCAGCCCCGGACAGGTCCTCATGAACACTGAAGCTTTCTTT
cdr3_aa: CASSPGQVLMNTEAFF

j_call: TRBJ2-3
v_call: TRBV11-2
clone_size: -
d_call: TRBD2
cdr3_nt: TGTGCCAGCAGCTTACGGGGGACTAGCGGGAGGGGTCCGGATACGCAGTATTTT
cdr3_aa: CASSLRGTSGRGPDTQYF

j_call: TRBJ1-1
v_call: TRBV10-3
clone_size: -
d_call: TRBD1
cdr3_nt: TGTGCCATCAGTTCAGGGGGCCCGAACACTGAAGCTTTCTTT
cdr3_aa: CAISSGGPNTEAFF

j_call: TRBJ1-4
v_call: TRBV2
clone_size: -
d_call: -
cdr3_nt: TGTGCCAGCAGGAGAATACAGGGCCTTAATGAAAAACTGTTTTTT
cdr3_aa: CASRRIQGLNEKLFF

j_call: TRBJ1-1
v_call: TRBV19
clone_size: -
d_call: TRBD1
cdr3_nt: TGTGCCAGTACTAGGGACAGGGGGCCGAACACTGAAGCTTTCTTT
cdr3_aa: CASTRDRGPNTEAFF

j_call: TRBJ2-2
v_call: TRBV15
clone_size: -
d_call: -
cdr3_nt: TGTGCCACCAGTCTCCGTAGCGTCGGGGAGCTGTTTTTT
cdr3_aa: CATSLRSVGELFF

j_call: TRBJ2-1
v_call: TRBV7-3
clone_size: -
d_call: TRBD2
cdr3_nt: TGTGCCAGCAGCCCGCAATCGGGCGGGAGCTCCTACAATGAGCAGTTCTTC
cdr3_aa: CASSPQSGGSSYNEQFF

j_call: TRBJ1-4
v_call: TRBV5-1
clone_size: -
d_call: -
cdr3_nt: TGCGCCAGCAGCTTGGTGTTTGGGGGGACTAATGAAAAACTGTTTTTT
cdr3_aa: CASSLVFGGTNEKLFF

j_call: TRBJ2-1
v_call: TRBV5-1
clone_size: -
d_call: -
cdr3_nt: TGCGCCAGCAGCCGAGAGGGGGACTCCTACAATGAGCAGTTCTTC
cdr3_aa: CASSREGDSYNEQFF

j_call: TRBJ2-5
v_call: TRBV24-1
clone_size: -
d_call: TRBD1
cdr3_nt: TGTGCCACCAGTGACGTAACGGGACAGGGGGCCGAGACCCAGTACTTC
cdr3_aa: CATSDVTGQGAETQYF

j_call: TRBJ2-5
v_call: TRBV9
clone_size: -
d_call: TRBD2
cdr3_nt: TGTGCCAGCAGCGTAGGGGATCTAGCGGGAGGTTGGCAAGAGACCCAGTACTTC
cdr3_aa: CASSVGDLAGGWQETQYF

j_call: TRBJ2-7
v_call: TRBV7-3
clone_size: -
d_call: TRBD1
cdr3_nt: TGTGCCAGCAGCTTTAACAGGGGGAACTACGAGCAGTACTTC
cdr3_aa: CASSFNRGNYEQYF

j_call: TRBJ2-5
v_call: TRBV7-3
clone_size: -
d_call: TRBD2
cdr3_nt: TGTGCCAGCAGCTTAAGGCTAGCGGGAGAAATAGAAGAGACCCAGTACTTC
cdr3_aa: CASSLRLAGEIEETQYF

j_call: TRBJ1-1
v_call: TRBV3-1/TRBV3-2
clone_size: -
d_call: -
cdr3_nt: TGTGCCAGCTCCCCAAGGGGTGGTACTGAAGCTTTCTTT
cdr3_aa: CASSPRGGTEAFF

j_call: TRBJ2-6
v_call: TRBV28
clone_size: -
d_call: -
cdr3_nt: TGTGCCAGCAGTCAAAGAGGCTCTGGGGCCAACGTCCTGACTTTC
cdr3_aa: CASSQRGSGANVLTF

j_call: TRBJ2-7
v_call: TRBV7-6
clone_size: -
d_call: -
cdr3_nt: TGTGCCAGCAGCCTTAGCGGCAACTACGAGCAGTACTTC
cdr3_aa: CASSLSGNYEQYF

j_call: TRBJ2-1
v_call: TRBV7-6
clone_size: -
d_call: TRBD1
cdr3_nt: TGTGCCAGCAGCTTACAACAGGGGGCAATTGGCAATGAGCAGTTCTTC
cdr3_aa: CASSLQQGAIGNEQFF

j_call: TRBJ1-5
v_call: TRBV7-2
clone_size: -
d_call: -
cdr3_nt: TGTGCCAGCAGCTTAGCGCGGCAGAACAATCAGCCCCAGCATTTT
cdr3_aa: CASSLARQNNQPQHF

j_call: TRBJ2-7
v_call: TRBV4-2
clone_size: -
d_call: TRBD2
cdr3_nt: TGTGCCAGCAGCCCGGGTGGTGCGGGAGGGGACGAGCAGTACTTC
cdr3_aa: CASSPGGAGGDEQYF

j_call: TRBJ1-1
v_call: TRBV10-2
clone_size: -
d_call: TRBD1
cdr3_nt: TGCGCCAGCAGTGATAGACAGGGGGCTGAAGCTTTCTTT
cdr3_aa: CASSDRQGAEAFF

j_call: TRBJ1-2
v_call: TRBV7-9
clone_size: once
d_call: TRBD1
cdr3_nt: TGTGCCAGCAGCTTAGCGACAGGGACTAACTATGGCTACACCTTC
cdr3_aa: CASSLATGTNYGYTF

j_call: TRBJ2-7
v_call: TRBV7-2
clone_size: few
d_call: TRBD1
cdr3_nt: TGTGCCAGCAGCTTACTGGGACAGGGAGCCTACGAGCAGTACTTC
cdr3_aa: CASSLLGQGAYEQYF